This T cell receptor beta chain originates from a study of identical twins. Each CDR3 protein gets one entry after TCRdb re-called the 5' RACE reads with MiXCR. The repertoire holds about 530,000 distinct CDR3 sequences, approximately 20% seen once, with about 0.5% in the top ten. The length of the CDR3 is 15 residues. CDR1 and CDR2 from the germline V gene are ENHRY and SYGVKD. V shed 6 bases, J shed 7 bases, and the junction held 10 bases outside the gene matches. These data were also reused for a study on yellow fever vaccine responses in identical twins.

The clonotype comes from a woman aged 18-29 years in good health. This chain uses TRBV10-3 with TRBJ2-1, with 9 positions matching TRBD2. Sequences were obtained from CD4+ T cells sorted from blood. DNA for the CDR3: TGTGCCATCAGGAATATAGCGGGAGCTTGGAATGAGCAGTTCTTC. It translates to CAIRNIAGAWNEQFF.